The next 6 T cell receptor beta chains were all read from a single sample in a study of CD8 T cells in Susac syndrome. An amount of RNA that ranged from roughly 0.5 to 1 ug was reverse transcribed with random hexamers. From the immunoSEQ multiplex PCR reads, TCRdb called clonotypes with MiXCR, one entry per CDR3 protein. The sample carries hundreds of thousands of distinct CDR3 sequences, 65% to 90% recorded once. The sample was CD8+ T cells from PBMCs. These receptors were collected from a human donor with multiple sclerosis.

CDR3: CASSLKAGISPRYEQYF. Here the CDR3 DNA reads TGTGCCAGCAGCCTAAAGGCGGGGATCTCGCCGAGGTACGAGCAGTACTTC. The rearrangement joins TRBV3-1 to TRBJ2-7; D may be TRBD2 (6 bases). The germline CDR1 and CDR2 sequences are LGHDT and YNNKEL (reference sequence). Deletions cut 4 bases from V and 4 bases from J, with 23 bases between. The CDR3 contains 17 residues.

This clonotype was observed a single time. The rearrangement uses TRBV28 and TRBJ1-5; D unclear. V was shortened by 1 base and J by 0 bases, with 13 bases between the two germline ends. Germline CDR1 and CDR2: MDHEN and SYDVKM. The CDR3 loop spans 17 amino acids. The CDR3 protein is CASSLSPNRYSNQPQHF. The CDR3 nucleotides read TGTGCCAGCAGTTTATCCCCAAACCGATATAGCAATCAGCCCCAGCATTTT.

This chain links TRBV19 with TRBJ1-1, with D possibly TRBD1 on 5 matching bases. Trimming left V 0 bases short and J 0 bases short, with 17 bases between. The CDR3 spans 18 residues. Germline-derived CDR1 and CDR2 are LNHDA and SQIVND (reference sequence). The CDR3 loop reads CASSIEAGLGTMNTEAFF. CDR3 DNA sequence: TGTGCCAGTAGTATAGAGGCCGGCCTAGGGACCATGAACACTGAAGCTTTCTTT.

In regard to this clonotype: Sequence at one end of the junction differs from germline and may be a read error. This chain uses TRBV6-5 with TRBJ2-1, with a weak D call TRBD2 (5 bases). CDR1 MNHEY and CDR2 SVGAGI come from the germline V gene. The CDR3 loop spans 14 amino acids. CDR3 sequence reads: CASKVGSSYDEQFF. As DNA, the CDR3 is TGTGCCAGCAAGGTAGGGAGCTCCTACGATGAGCAGTTCTTC.

V and J are TRBV6-1 and TRBJ1-5; no clear D. Per germline, CDR1 MNHNS and CDR2 SASEGT. V shed 2 bases and J shed 6 bases, with 8 bases lying between them. This CDR3 spans 13 amino acids. CDR3 amino acids: CASSEKVFQPQHF. CDR3 bases: TGTGCCAGCAGTGAAAAAGTCTTTCAGCCCCAGCATTTT.

The count of this clonotype is one. This rearrangement joins TRBV28 to TRBJ2-7, with TRBD1 matching over 9 bases. Looked up from germline, CDR1 is MDHEN and CDR2 is SYDVKM. The CDR3 extends over 15 amino acids. J was trimmed by 5 bases and V by 7 bases; bases with no gene match: 12. CDR3 amino acids: CASTLGTGPFNEQYF. CDR3 bases: TGTGCCAGCACCTTGGGGACAGGGCCCTTCAACGAGCAGTACTTC. Supplemented by reference TRBV28 and TRBJ2-7, the full variable domain reads DVKVTQSSRYLVKRTGEKVFLECVQDMDHENMFWYRQDPGLGLRLIYFSYDVKMKEKGDIPEGYSVSREKKERFSLILESASTNQTSMYLCASTLGTGPFNEQYFGPGTRLTVT.